This is a list of T cell receptor beta chains from one sample in a study of patients and donors after allogeneic stem cell transplantation. TCRdb re-analysed the RT-PCR reads in MiXCR, keeping a single row per CDR3 protein. The repertoire consists of tens of thousands of distinct CDR3 sequences, with around 5% occurring once and the leading ten covering less than 3%. The specimen sequenced was blood, either unsorted or a sorted T cell fraction (not recorded which). These receptors were obtained from a human donor who was either an allogeneic HSCT recipient or a stem cell or donor lymphocyte infusion donor (not recorded which). It is not recorded whose cells these are; they may come from a transplant donor. Both conserved end residues are part of each CDR3. A D gene is named only where the DNA matches it firmly. Clone size is stated in some rows and not others, as once, few, many or a class when expanded.

j_gene	abundance	d_gene	v_gene	CDR3aa	CDR3nt
TRBJ2-1	many	TRBD2	TRBV7-3	CASSNSGGPINEQFF	TGTGCCAGCAGCAATAGCGGGGGGCCTATAAATGAGCAGTTCTTC
TRBJ1-1	many	TRBD1	TRBV5-4	CASSPFRLQGRYTEAFF	TGTGCCAGCAGCCCGTTCCGGCTACAGGGGAGATACACTGAAGCTTTCTTT
TRBJ2-7	many	NA	TRBV11-2	CASSPGTIPPYEQYF	TGTGCCAGCAGCCCGGGGACAATCCCACCCTACGAGCAGTACTTC
TRBJ1-2	NA	NA	TRBV2	CASSDSFRDTLNYGYTF	TGTGCCAGCAGTGATAGTTTTCGGGACACACTTAACTATGGCTACACCTTC
TRBJ2-2	many	TRBD2	TRBV18	CASQTGGRALGELFF	TGTGCCAGCCAAACCGGCGGGAGAGCTTTGGGGGAGCTGTTTTTT
TRBJ1-2	many	NA	TRBV15	CATSRSTGFGYGYTF	TGTGCCACCAGCAGATCAACAGGGTTCGGCTATGGCTACACCTTC
TRBJ1-4	many	NA	TRBV12-3/TRBV12-4	CASSLDLSTNEKLFF	TGTGCCAGCAGTTTGGACCTCTCAACTAATGAAAAACTGTTTTTT
TRBJ1-1	medium-sized	NA	TRBV11-2	CASSSQTMNTEAFF	TGTGCCAGCAGCTCTCAAACAATGAACACTGAAGCTTTCTTT
TRBJ1-6	NA	NA	TRBV30	CAWSIDPNSPLHF	TGTGCCTGGAGTATTGACCCTAATTCACCCCTCCACTTT
TRBJ2-7	many	NA	TRBV25-1	CASRGGLSAYEQYF	TGTGCCAGCAGGGGGGGCCTCTCCGCCTACGAGCAGTACTTC
TRBJ2-3	many	NA	TRBV20-1	CSARLQGATDTQYF	TGCAGTGCTAGACTACAGGGTGCCACAGATACGCAGTATTTT
TRBJ2-5	many	NA	TRBV7-2	CASSVEPLVTQYF	TGTGCCAGCAGCGTGGAGCCCCTTGTTACCCAGTACTTC